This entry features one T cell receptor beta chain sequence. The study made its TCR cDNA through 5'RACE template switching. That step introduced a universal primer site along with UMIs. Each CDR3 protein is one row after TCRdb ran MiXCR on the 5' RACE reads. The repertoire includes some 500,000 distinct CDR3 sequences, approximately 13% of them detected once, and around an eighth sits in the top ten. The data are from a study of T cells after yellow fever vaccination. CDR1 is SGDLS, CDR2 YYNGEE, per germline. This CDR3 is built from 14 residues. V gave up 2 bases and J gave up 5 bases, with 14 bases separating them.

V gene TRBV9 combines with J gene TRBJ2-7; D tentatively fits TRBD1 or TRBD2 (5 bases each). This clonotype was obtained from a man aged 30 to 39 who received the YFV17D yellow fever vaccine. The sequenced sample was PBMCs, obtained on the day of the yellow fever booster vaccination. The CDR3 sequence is CASSVTPSGHEQYF. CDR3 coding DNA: TGTGCCAGCAGCGTGACACCGTCGGGGCACGAGCAGTACTTC.